This T cell receptor beta chain was documented in a study of shared clonotypes between healthy human individuals. The protocol was immunoSEQ multiplex PCR, while the TCRdb copy is restricted to in-frame clones and leaves out a portion. The data contain 550,000 to 600,000 clones, around 78% of them singletons. In germline, CDR1 is SGHTA, CDR2 FQGNSA. The CDR3 extends over 16 amino acids. J gave up 2 bases and V 5 bases, and 9 bases lay outside the gene matches. The TCR was taken from a woman aged 40 to 49 in good health. Some clones in this sample may be carry-over from other donors' samples. Material: PBMCs. The rearrangement uses TRBV7-2 and TRBJ2-5; 9 nucleotides line up with TRBD2. The CDR3, as DNA: TGTGCCAGCAGCGCGTATAGCGGGAGTCGTCAAGAGACCCAGTACTTC. This gives the protein CASSAYSGSRQETQYF. Supplemented by reference TRBV7-2 and TRBJ2-5, the full variable domain reads GAGVSQSPSNKVTEKGKDVELRCDPISGHTALYWYRQSLGQGLEFLIYFQGNSAPDKSGLPSDRFSAERTGGSVSTLTIQRTQQEDSAVYLCASSAYSGSRQETQYFGPGTRLLVL.